This T cell receptor beta chain was identified during a study of T-cell reconstitution after alpha-beta-depleted transplantation in children. Germline lookup yields CDR1 MNHEY and CDR2 SVGAGI. The CDR3 has 13 residues. V was shortened by 2 bases and J by 8 bases, with 12 bases between the two germline ends. This clonotype was seen repeatedly, ten times or more. Unique molecular identifiers were incorporated during preparation of the TCRbeta library. Each CDR3 protein is one row after TCRdb ran MiXCR on the PCR reads. The sample records about 230,000 distinct CDR3 sequences, 9.7% being singletons. The V and J genes are TRBV6-5 and TRBJ1-2, with D possibly TRBD1 on 5 matching bases. The material sequenced was PBMCs from the stem cell graft donor, taken from the stem cell graft. This TCR came from a human donor who donated a stem cell graft to a child with SCID. The CDR3 bases are TGTGCCAGCAGTTACGGGGGGATTTCGGGCTACACCTTC. Protein: CASSYGGISGYTF.